The 26 T cell receptor beta chains reported below all come from one sample, sequenced in a study of T-cell memory formation after mild COVID-19. TCRdb ran MiXCR on the 5' RACE reads and lists one entry per CDR3 protein. Of over 60,000 distinct CDR3 sequences listed, 16% are singletons. Specimen: PBMCs or a T cell subset sorted from them (not recorded which). The receptors were sampled from an adult woman who had mild COVID-19 (a few samples of this study predate the infection). Cell type and time point are not known.

This chain uses TRBV7-9 with TRBJ2-7, with D uncertain. V was cut by 7 bases and J by 7 bases, with 14 bases left in between. CDR3 length: 12 residues. From germline, CDR1 is SEHNR and CDR2 FQNEAQ (reference sequence). The CDR3 loop is CASTYSGQEQYF. As DNA, the CDR3 is TGTGCCAGCACCTATTCGGGCCAAGAGCAGTACTTC.

This clonotype was found a few times. The rearrangement uses TRBV19 and TRBJ2-3; 8 nucleotides line up with TRBD2. The germline CDR1 and CDR2 sequences are LNHDA and SQIVND (reference sequence). The CDR3 is made up of 14 amino acids. With 8 bases clipped from V and 1 base from J, the junction kept 5 bases outside the gene matches. Written as DNA, the CDR3 is TGTGCCAGTTCTACTAGCGGCGGCACAGATACGCAGTATTTT. Translating it yields CASSTSGGTDTQYF.

The chain couples TRBV20-1 to TRBJ2-1; no clear D gene. CDR3 length: 13 residues. Trimming shortened V by 4 bases and J by 4 bases, and 11 bases separated the two germline ends. The V gene's germline CDR1 is DFQATT and CDR2 SNEGSKA (reference sequence). CDR3 sequence: CSAMGHPYNEQFF. CDR3 sequence (DNA): TGCAGTGCTATGGGCCACCCTTACAATGAGCAGTTCTTC.

The V call is TRBV24-1, the J call TRBJ2-7; 8 bases agree with TRBD2. Looked up from germline, CDR1 is KGHDR and CDR2 is SFDVKD. V trimming: 2 bases; J trimming: 7 bases; junction bases outside the gene matches: 6. This CDR3 is 14 amino acids long. DNA for the CDR3: TGTGCCACCAGTGATTGGGCGGGAGGTCATGAGCAGTACTTC. It codes for CATSDWAGGHEQYF.

This clonotype was observed a handful of times. This chain connects TRBV12-3 or TRBV12-4 to TRBJ2-7, with D maybe TRBD2 (5 bases). V lost 7 bases, J lost 3 bases, and 13 bases lay in between. The CDR3 spans 13 residues. CDR3: CASTPDWNYEQYF. The CDR3 region has the DNA TGTGCCAGCACCCCGGACTGGAACTACGAGCAGTACTTC.

In its sample, this clonotype was seen a few times. The chain joins TRBV6-6 to TRBJ2-7; perhaps TRBD2 as D (5 bases). The CDR3 spans 13 residues. The germline CDR1 and CDR2 sequences are MNHNY and SVGAGI (reference sequence). With 6 bases removed from V and 2 bases from J, the gap between germline ends came to 11 bases. The CDR3 here is CASSPLTTYEQYF. The CDR3 DNA follows: TGTGCCAGCAGCCCCTTGACTACCTACGAGCAGTACTTC.

This sequence joins TRBV30 and TRBJ2-7, with a possible D match to TRBD1 (6 bases). CDR1 and CDR2 (germline): GTSNPN, SVGIG (reference sequence). Trimming took off 1 base at V and 2 bases at J, with 21 bases between the two ends. This CDR3 has 17 residues. CDR3 sequence reads: CAWSANTGYSVPYEQYF. The CDR3 DNA reads as TGTGCCTGGAGTGCAAATACAGGGTACTCTGTCCCCTACGAGCAGTACTTC.

This clonotype was detected a few times. CDR3 in amino acids: CASSPASGLEQFF. The CDR3, as DNA: TGTGCCAGCAGCCCAGCTTCGGGGCTTGAGCAGTTCTTC. This chain joins TRBV4-2 and TRBJ2-1; possibly TRBD1 or TRBD2 for D (5 bases each). V was trimmed by 4 bases and J by 9 bases, leaving 13 bases between them. This CDR3 region has 13 residues. CDR1 and CDR2 (germline): LGHNA, YNFKEQ.

This chain uses TRBV5-1 with TRBJ2-7; 9 bases align to TRBD1. Germline lookup yields CDR1 SGHRS and CDR2 YFSETQ. After removal of 6 bases from V and 5 bases from J, the junction contained 6 bases not matched to a gene. CDR3 length: 13 amino acids. The CDR3 DNA reads TGCGCCAGCAAGTCCCGGGACAGGGACGAGCAGTACTTC. Amino acid sequence: CASKSRDRDEQYF.

The gene calls are TRBV14 and TRBJ2-7; perhaps D is TRBD1 or TRBD2 (5 bases each). Germline lookup yields CDR1 SGHDN and CDR2 FVKESK. V lost 1 base and J lost 2, with 12 bases in between. This CDR3 is built from 15 residues. CDR3 protein: CASSQVQGAAYEQYF. The CDR3 DNA sequence: TGTGCCAGCAGCCAAGTGCAGGGAGCGGCCTACGAGCAGTACTTC.

The genes are TRBV4-1 and TRBJ1-1; D is ambiguous. The CDR3 is made up of 14 amino acids. V shed 1 base and J shed 0 bases, with 6 bases lying between them. Germline V gene sequence: CDR1 MGHRA, CDR2 YSYEKL. CDR3 bases: TGCGCCAGCAGCCAAGCGGACTTGAACACTGAAGCTTTCTTT. It encodes CASSQADLNTEAFF.

This clonotype was picked up a small number of times. The chain carries TRBV29-1 and TRBJ2-3; perhaps TRBD2 as D (6 bases). Trimming took 7 bases from V and 2 from J, leaving 16 bases between them. Germline V gene sequence: CDR1 SQVTM, CDR2 ANQGSEA. The length of the CDR3 is 14 residues. The CDR3: CSAASGEYTDTQYF. CDR3 in DNA: TGCAGCGCCGCGTCGGGGGAGTACACAGATACGCAGTATTTT.

J is TRBJ2-3 and V is TRBV7-9; D assignment may be TRBD1 or TRBD2 (5 bases each). Trimming removed 5 bases from V and 0 bases from J, with 9 bases in between. The CDR3 sequence is 14 residues long. CDR1 and CDR2 from the germline V gene are SEHNR and FQNEAQ (reference sequence). The CDR3 sequence is CASSRDLSTDTQYF. CDR3 coding DNA: TGTGCCAGCAGCCGGGACCTTAGCACAGATACGCAGTATTTT.

Judged by abundance, this clonotype is medium-sized. The rearrangement joins TRBV5-1 to TRBJ2-2, with 7 bases lining up with TRBD1. The CDR3 extends over 16 amino acids. Germline V gene lookup returns CDR1 SGHRS and CDR2 YFSETQ. V trimming: 4 bases; J trimming: 3 bases; junction bases outside the gene matches: 9. Written as DNA, the CDR3 is TGCGCCAGCAGCCCTAGACAGGGCTTTGACACCGGGGAGCTGTTTTTT. Residues: CASSPRQGFDTGELFF. Full variable domain (outside the CDR3, taken from reference TRBV5-1 and TRBJ2-2): KAGVTQTPRYLIKTRGQQVTLSCSPISGHRSVSWYQQTPGQGLQFLFEYFSETQRNKGNFPGRFSGRQFSNSRSEMNVSTLELGDSALYLCASSPRQGFDTGELFFGEGSRLTVL.

This clonotype has at least ten counts. The V gene is TRBV27, the J gene TRBJ2-2; the D is unclear. The V gene's germline CDR1 is MNHEY and CDR2 SMNVEV (reference sequence). The ends were cut back, 6 bases at V and 0 bases at J, with 5 bases in the middle. The CDR3 spans 13 residues. For the CDR3, the DNA is TGTGCCAGCAGCTTAACGAACACCGGGGAGCTGTTTTTT. Amino acid sequence: CASSLTNTGELFF.

This clonotype has just a few counts. This chain joins TRBV4-1 and TRBJ1-1; D remains unclear. Trimming removed 0 bases from V and 1 base from J, with 6 bases in between. The CDR3 runs to 14 residues. Germline assignment: CDR1 MGHRA and CDR2 YSYEKL. DNA of the CDR3: TGCGCCAGCAGCCAAGAGGACGGGAACACTGAAGCTTTCTTT. Residues: CASSQEDGNTEAFF.

A few counts support this clonotype. This chain uses TRBV7-3 with TRBJ2-7; 12 bases fit TRBD2. Losses at the gene ends were 0 bases for V and 6 bases for J; bases not matched to a gene: 9. CDR1 and CDR2 (germline): SGHTA, FQGTGA. The length of the CDR3 is 17 residues. The CDR3 loop is CASSLTTSSGRAGEQYF. CDR3 sequence (DNA): TGTGCCAGCAGCTTAACGACGTCTAGCGGGAGGGCCGGCGAGCAGTACTTC.

J is TRBJ1-2 and V is TRBV29-1; D unclear. This CDR3 comprises 14 residues. Germline V gene sequence: CDR1 SQVTM, CDR2 ANQGSEA. Trimming stripped 2 bases from V and 2 bases from J, with 12 bases between. The CDR3 is CSVESWGMNYGYTF. CDR3 bases: TGCAGCGTTGAATCGTGGGGAATGAACTATGGCTACACCTTC. Full variable domain (rest looked up from reference TRBV29-1 and TRBJ1-2): SAVISQKPSRDICQRGTSLTIQCQVDSQVTMMFWYRQQPGQSLTLIATANQGSEATYESGFVIDKFPISRPNLTFSTLTVSNMSPEDSSIYLCSVESWGMNYGYTFGSGTRLTVV.

The chain is built from TRBV6-2 or TRBV6-3 and TRBJ2-7; a weak D match, TRBD2 (6 bases). In germline, CDR1 is MNHEY, CDR2 SVGEGT. The CDR3 contains 14 residues. V lost 0 bases and J lost 5, with 11 bases in between. In nucleotides, the CDR3 is TGTGCCAGCAGTTACTCGGCGCGGGGCGACGAGCAGTACTTC. The encoded protein is CASSYSARGDEQYF.

This clonotype was counted only a few times. The rearrangement joins TRBV5-1 to TRBJ2-5, with D possibly matching TRBD2 (6 bases). The germline V gene encodes CDR1 SGHRS and CDR2 YFSETQ. V gave up 7 bases and J gave up 5 bases, with 18 bases separating them. The CDR3 totals 14 residues. CDR3 amino acids: CASARGLDEETQYF. The CDR3 DNA is TGCGCCAGCGCCCGGGGACTGGACGAGGAGACCCAGTACTTC.

This clonotype was seen a handful of times. This chain joins TRBV4-1 and TRBJ1-1; TRBD1 is a possible D gene (5 bases). This CDR3 contains 14 residues. The V gene lost 2 bases and the J gene lost 7 bases, with 14 bases spanning the gap. Germline V CDR1 and CDR2: MGHRA, YSYEKL. The chain's CDR3 is CASSQSAGGIEAFF. In DNA form, the CDR3 reads TGCGCCAGCAGCCAATCAGCGGGGGGAATTGAAGCTTTCTTT.

V gene TRBV29-1 combines with J gene TRBJ1-2, with a tentative D call TRBD1 (6 bases). The CDR3 contains 13 residues. V gave up 7 bases and J gave up 4 bases, with 16 bases separating them. Germline V lookup: CDR1 SQVTM, CDR2 ANQGSEA. In DNA form, the CDR3 reads TGCAGCGCTCCGAAGGAGGGGGGCTATGGCTACACCTTC. It yields the protein CSAPKEGGYGYTF.

V is TRBV12-3 or TRBV12-4 and J is TRBJ2-6; D unclear. V was pared by 5 bases and J by 2 bases, with 7 bases between. This CDR3 is 14 amino acids long. The CDR3 loop reads CASSQRTGANVLTF. CDR3 sequence (DNA): TGTGCCAGCAGTCAAAGGACTGGGGCCAACGTCCTGACTTTC.

V is TRBV9 and J is TRBJ2-7; D is possibly TRBD1 or TRBD2 (6 bases each). The germline V gene has CDR1 SGDLS and CDR2 YYNGEE. This CDR3 region has 15 residues. Between the trimmed V and J ends, which lost 0 bases and 1 base, there was a span of 11 bases. The CDR3, as DNA: TGTGCCAGCAGCGTAGCGGGGGCCCCGTCCTACGAGCAGTACTTC. Its translation is CASSVAGAPSYEQYF.

The chain is built from TRBV12-3 or TRBV12-4 and TRBJ2-1, with a weak D call TRBD1 (6 bases). V lost 3 bases and J 4 bases, leaving 13 bases between the germline ends. This CDR3 spans 15 amino acids. The CDR3 region has the DNA TGTGCCAGCAGTTTGCGGCAGGGGATGTACAATGAGCAGTTCTTC. It is translated as CASSLRQGMYNEQFF.

J is TRBJ2-5 and V is TRBV24-1; a weak D match, TRBD2 (6 bases). This CDR3 comprises 14 residues. V was clipped by 1 base and J by 5 bases, with 10 bases between them. Germline assignment: CDR1 KGHDR and CDR2 SFDVKD. The CDR3 region has the DNA TGTGCCACCAGTGATTTTGAGGGGAGGGAGACCCAGTACTTC. Protein sequence: CATSDFEGRETQYF.